This TCR beta chain originates from a study of blood T cell repertoires in COVID-19. Study in general: Samples taken during acute and convalescent COVID-19 were collected in the United States, Italy and Spain. Sample material is recorded as cDNA or gDNA derived from T cells, B-cell-depleted T cells, or PBMCs.

As handled by the study authors: Amplification of reference gene primers provided the estimated nucleated cell counts. This table comes from immunoSEQ multiplex PCR, and its TCRdb copy is limited to in-frame clones, with some not included. V, J and clone size are those of that table, while D and trimming were read from the DNA. This table holds 55,000 to 90,000 clones, about 88% found once. Germline V lookup: CDR1 SQVTM, CDR2 ANQGSEA. Between the trimmed V and J ends, which lost 6 bases and 0 bases, there was a span of 12 bases. This CDR3 spans 14 amino acids. The chain couples TRBV29-1 to TRBJ1-5; D is uncertain. The source is a human donor in a cohort sampled during active COVID-19. Sequencing was performed on peripheral blood. The CDR3 sequence is CSVSRGNSNQPQHF. Written as DNA, the CDR3 is TGCAGCGTCAGCCGGGGAAATAGCAATCAGCCCCAGCATTTT.